This T cell receptor beta chain was identified in a study of CD8 T cells in ankylosing spondylitis. Comments on this clonotype: Its target is not known.

Quantitative barcoded 5'-RACE was used to prepare TCR beta libraries. In TCRdb, the 5' RACE reads were re-called with MiXCR into one record per CDR3 protein. Of approximately 500,000 distinct CDR3 sequences in the sample, approximately 12% are singletons; the top ten hold approximately 6.3%. Between the trimmed V and J ends, which lost 3 bases and 4 bases, there was a span of 9 bases. The CDR3 covers 14 residues. Looked up from germline, CDR1 is ENHRY and CDR2 is SYGVKD. Notes on the study in general: The authors found the disease-linked clones to be CD8+ and relatively rare in peripheral blood. Among TCR beta sequences, a motif of under 10 highly homologous variants appeared characteristic of ankylosing spondylitis blood. There were earlier reports of some motif variants in reactive arthritis synovial fluid and blood.

Sequencing was done on a sample of blood, either unsorted or a sorted T cell fraction (not recorded which). This TCR derives from a male donor with ankylosing spondylitis. This chain links TRBV10-3 with TRBJ1-4; the D is unclear. The CDR3 DNA is TGTGCCATCAGTGAAAGAACAGATAATGAAAAACTGTTTTTT. This gives the protein CAISERTDNEKLFF.